This entry is about one T cell receptor beta chain. This sample was taken from a study of blood T cells in healthy people across ages. CDR3 size: 15 residues. Trimming cost V 3 bases and J 0 bases, with 10 bases left between them. Germline V CDR1 and CDR2: MGHDK, SYGVNS. Primers used in a second PCR of about 6 to 12 cycles were a sample-barcoded 5' primer and a J-beta primer mix. TCRdb re-called the 5' RACE reads with MiXCR, one entry per CDR3 protein. The sample consists of 1,500,000 or so distinct CDR3 sequences, around 40% of them appearing once. The receptor comes from a woman between 18 and 29 years old in good health. The sample was blood. The gene calls are TRBV25-1 and TRBJ2-3; D is unresolved. CDR3 coding DNA: TGTGCCAGCAGTGAGGAAGGGCGTAGCACAGATACGCAGTATTTT. This translates into CASSEEGRSTDTQYF.